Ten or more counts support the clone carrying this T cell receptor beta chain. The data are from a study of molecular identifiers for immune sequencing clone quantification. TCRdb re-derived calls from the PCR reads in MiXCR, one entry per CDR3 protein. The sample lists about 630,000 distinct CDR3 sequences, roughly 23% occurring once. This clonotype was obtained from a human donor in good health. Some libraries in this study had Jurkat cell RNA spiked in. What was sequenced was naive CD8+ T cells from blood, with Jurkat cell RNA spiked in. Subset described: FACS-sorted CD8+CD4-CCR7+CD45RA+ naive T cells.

The CDR3 reads CASSYSSRPTAVYF. The CDR3 coding sequence is TGTGCCAGCAGTTACTCCTCCAGGCCAACAGCTGTGTACTTC. V and J are TRBV6-2 or TRBV6-3 and TRBJ2-4; D is uncertain. Germline-derived CDR1 and CDR2 are MNHEY and SVGEGT. V gave up 0 bases and J gave up 15 bases, with 18 bases separating them. The CDR3 totals 14 residues.